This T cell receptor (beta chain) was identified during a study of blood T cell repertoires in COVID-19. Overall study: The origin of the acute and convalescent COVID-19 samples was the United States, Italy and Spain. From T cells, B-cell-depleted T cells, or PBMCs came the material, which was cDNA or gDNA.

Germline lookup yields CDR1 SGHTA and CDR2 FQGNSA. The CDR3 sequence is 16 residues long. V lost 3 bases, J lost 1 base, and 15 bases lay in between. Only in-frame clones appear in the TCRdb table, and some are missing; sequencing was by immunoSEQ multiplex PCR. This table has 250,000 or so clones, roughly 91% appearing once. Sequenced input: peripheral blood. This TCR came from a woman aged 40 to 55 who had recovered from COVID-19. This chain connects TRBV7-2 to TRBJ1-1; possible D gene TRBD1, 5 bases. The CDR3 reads CASSLDPGLWNTEAFF. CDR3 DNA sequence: TGTGCCAGCAGCTTGGACCCAGGGTTGTGGAACACTGAAGCTTTCTTT.